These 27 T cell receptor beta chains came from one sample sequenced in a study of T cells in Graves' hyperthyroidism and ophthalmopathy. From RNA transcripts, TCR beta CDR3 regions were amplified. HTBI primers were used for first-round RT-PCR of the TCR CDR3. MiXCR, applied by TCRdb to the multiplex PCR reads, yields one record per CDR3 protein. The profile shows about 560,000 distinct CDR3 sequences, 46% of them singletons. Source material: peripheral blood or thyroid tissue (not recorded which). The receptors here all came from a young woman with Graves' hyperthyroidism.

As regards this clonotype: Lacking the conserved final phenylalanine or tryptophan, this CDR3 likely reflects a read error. The DNA for the CDR3 is TGTGCCAGCAGTGCTGAGACAGGGGATGGCTACACCCTC. It is translated as CASSAETGDGYTL. The chain uses TRBV2 and TRBJ1-2, with 8 bases matching TRBD1. V trimming: 4 bases; J trimming: 6 bases; junction bases outside the gene matches: 4. Germline V CDR1 and CDR2: SNHLY, FYNNEI. This CDR3 region has 13 residues.

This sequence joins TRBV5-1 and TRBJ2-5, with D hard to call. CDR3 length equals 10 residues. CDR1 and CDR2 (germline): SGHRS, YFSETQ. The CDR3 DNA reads TGCGCGAGTATAAAAGAGACCCAGTACTTC. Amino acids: CASIKETQYF.

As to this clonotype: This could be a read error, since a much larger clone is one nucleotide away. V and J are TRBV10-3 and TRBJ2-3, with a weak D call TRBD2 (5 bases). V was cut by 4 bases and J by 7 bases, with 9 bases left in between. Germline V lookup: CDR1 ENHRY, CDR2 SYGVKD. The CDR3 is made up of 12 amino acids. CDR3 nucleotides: TGTGCCATCAGTGCCGGGAAGAATACGCAGTATTTT. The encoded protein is CAISAGKNTQYF.

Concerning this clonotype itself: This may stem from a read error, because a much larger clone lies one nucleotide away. The CDR3 is CASSAAGQGAGANGLTF. The CDR3 DNA reads as TGTGCCAGCAGCGCCGCTGGCCAGGGGGCTGGGGCCAACGGCCTGACTTTC. The chain uses TRBV7-9 and TRBJ2-6; TRBD1 aligns across 8 bases. Germline CDR1 and CDR2: SEHNR and FQNEAQ (reference sequence). The CDR3 runs to 17 residues.

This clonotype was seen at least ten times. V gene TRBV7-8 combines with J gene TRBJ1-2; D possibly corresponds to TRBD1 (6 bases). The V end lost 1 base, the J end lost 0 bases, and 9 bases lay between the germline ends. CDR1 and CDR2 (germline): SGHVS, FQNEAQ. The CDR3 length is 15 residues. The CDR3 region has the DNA TGTGCCAGCAGCTTAGTTACAGGGACTAACTATGGCTACACCTTC. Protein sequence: CASSLVTGTNYGYTF.

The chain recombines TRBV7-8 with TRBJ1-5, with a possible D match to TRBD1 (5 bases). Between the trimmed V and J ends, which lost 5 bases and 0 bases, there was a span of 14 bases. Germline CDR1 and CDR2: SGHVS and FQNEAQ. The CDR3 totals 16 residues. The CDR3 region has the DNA TGTGCCAGCAGCGTTCGGGACGGTTCTAGCAATCAGCCCCAGCATTTT. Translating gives CASSVRDGSSNQPQHF.

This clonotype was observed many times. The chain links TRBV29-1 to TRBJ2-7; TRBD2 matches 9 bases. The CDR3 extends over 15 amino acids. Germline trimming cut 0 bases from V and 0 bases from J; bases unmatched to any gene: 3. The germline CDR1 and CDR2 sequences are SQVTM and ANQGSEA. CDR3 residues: CSVEDRAGGSYEQYF. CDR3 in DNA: TGCAGCGTTGAAGATCGAGCGGGAGGCTCCTACGAGCAGTACTTC.

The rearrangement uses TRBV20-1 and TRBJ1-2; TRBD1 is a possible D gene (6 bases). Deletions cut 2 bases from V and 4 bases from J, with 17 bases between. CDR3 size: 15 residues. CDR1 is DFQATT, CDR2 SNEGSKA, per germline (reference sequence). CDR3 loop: CSARTKYRVLYGYTF. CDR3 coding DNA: TGCAGTGCTAGAACAAAATACAGGGTTCTCTATGGCTACACCTTC.

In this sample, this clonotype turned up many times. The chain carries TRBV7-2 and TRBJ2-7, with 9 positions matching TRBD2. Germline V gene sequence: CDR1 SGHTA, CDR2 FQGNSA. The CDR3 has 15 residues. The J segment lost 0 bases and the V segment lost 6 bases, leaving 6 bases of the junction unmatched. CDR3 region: CASSQTSGSSYEQYF. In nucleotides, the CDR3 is TGTGCCAGCAGTCAGACTAGCGGTAGCTCCTACGAGCAGTACTTC.

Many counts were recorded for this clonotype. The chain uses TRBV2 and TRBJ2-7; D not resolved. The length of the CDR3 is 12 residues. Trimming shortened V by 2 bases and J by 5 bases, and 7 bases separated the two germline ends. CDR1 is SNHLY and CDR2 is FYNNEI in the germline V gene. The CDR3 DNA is TGTGCCAGCAGTGAACCGGTGGACGAGCAGTACTTC. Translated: CASSEPVDEQYF.

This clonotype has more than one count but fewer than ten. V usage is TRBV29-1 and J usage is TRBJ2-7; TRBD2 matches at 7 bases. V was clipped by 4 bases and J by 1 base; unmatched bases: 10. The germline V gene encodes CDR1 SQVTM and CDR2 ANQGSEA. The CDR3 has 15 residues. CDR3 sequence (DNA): TGCAGCGTTGTTCTCGGGGGGATGAGTTCCTACGAGCAGTACTTC. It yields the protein CSVVLGGMSSYEQYF.

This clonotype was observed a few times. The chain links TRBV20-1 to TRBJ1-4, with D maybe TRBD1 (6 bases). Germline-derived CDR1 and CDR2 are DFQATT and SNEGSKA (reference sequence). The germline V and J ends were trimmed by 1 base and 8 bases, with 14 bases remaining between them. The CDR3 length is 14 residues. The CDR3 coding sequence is TGCAGTGCTAGAGGACCGGGACACGGCGAAAAACTGTTTTTT. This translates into CSARGPGHGEKLFF.

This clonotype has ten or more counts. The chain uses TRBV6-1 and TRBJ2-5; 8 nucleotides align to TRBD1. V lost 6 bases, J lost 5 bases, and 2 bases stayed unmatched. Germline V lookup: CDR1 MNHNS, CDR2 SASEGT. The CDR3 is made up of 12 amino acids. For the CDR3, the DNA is TGTGCCAGCAGGACAGGGGATGAGACCCAGTACTTC. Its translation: CASRTGDETQYF.

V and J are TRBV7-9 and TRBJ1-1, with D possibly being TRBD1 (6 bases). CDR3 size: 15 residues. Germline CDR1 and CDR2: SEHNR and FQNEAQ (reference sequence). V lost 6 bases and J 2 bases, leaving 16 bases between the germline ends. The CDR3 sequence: CASRGTGTPNTEAFF. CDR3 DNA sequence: TGTGCCAGCAGAGGTACCGGGACACCAAACACTGAAGCTTTCTTT.

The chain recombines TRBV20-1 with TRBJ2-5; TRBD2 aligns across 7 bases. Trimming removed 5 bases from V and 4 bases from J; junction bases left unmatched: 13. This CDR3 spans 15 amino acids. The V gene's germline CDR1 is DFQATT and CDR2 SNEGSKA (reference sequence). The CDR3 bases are TGCAGTGCTGTACGGGAGGCTCGACCGGGAGAGACCCAGTACTTC. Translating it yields CSAVREARPGETQYF.

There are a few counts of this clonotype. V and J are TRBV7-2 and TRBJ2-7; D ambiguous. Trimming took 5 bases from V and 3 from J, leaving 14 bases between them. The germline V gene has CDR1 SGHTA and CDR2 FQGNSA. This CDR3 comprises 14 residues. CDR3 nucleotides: TGTGCCAGCAGCGGATGGGAATCCTTCTACGAGCAGTACTTC. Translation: CASSGWESFYEQYF.

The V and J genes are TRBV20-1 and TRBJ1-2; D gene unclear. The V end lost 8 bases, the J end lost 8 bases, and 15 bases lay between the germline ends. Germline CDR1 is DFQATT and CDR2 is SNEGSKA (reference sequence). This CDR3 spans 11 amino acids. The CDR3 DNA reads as TGCAGTACCAGAGTGTTCGAGGGCTACACCTTC. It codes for CSTRVFEGYTF.

As DNA, the CDR3 is TGTGCCACCAGCAGAGAGAGGAGACAAGAGACCCTCCACTTT. Its translation is CATSRERRQETLHF. The J gene is TRBJ1-6, the V gene TRBV15, with D uncertain. This CDR3 is 14 amino acids long. Trimming took off 0 bases at V and 14 bases at J, with 14 bases between the two ends. Germline CDR1 and CDR2: LNHNV and YYDKDF (reference sequence).

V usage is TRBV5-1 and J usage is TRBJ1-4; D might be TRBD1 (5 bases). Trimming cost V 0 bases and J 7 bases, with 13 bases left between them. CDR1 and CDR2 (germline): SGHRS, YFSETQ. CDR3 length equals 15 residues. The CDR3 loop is CASSLEGQESEKLFF. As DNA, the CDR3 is TGCGCCAGCAGCTTGGAGGGGCAAGAGAGTGAAAAACTGTTTTTT. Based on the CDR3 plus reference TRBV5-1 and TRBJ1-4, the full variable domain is KAGVTQTPRYLIKTRGQQVTLSCSPISGHRSVSWYQQTPGQGLQFLFEYFSETQRNKGNFPGRFSGRQFSNSRSEMNVSTLELGDSALYLCASSLEGQESEKLFFGSGTQLSVL.

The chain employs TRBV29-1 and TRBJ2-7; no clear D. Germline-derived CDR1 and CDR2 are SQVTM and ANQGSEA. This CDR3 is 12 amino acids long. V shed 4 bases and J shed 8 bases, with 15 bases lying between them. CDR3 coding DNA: TGCAGCGTTGCACAGCGATACAATCAGCAGTACTTC. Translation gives CSVAQRYNQQYF.

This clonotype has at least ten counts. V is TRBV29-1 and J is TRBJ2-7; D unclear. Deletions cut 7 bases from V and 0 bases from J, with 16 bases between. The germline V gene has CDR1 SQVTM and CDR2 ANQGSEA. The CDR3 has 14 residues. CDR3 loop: CSASSTESSYEQYF. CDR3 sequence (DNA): TGCAGCGCATCTTCTACAGAGAGCTCCTACGAGCAGTACTTC.

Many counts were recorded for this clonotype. The DNA of the CDR3 is TGTGCCAGCAGCTTAGTTTCAGGAGCGGGAGACGCAGAGACCCAGTACTTC. Protein: CASSLVSGAGDAETQYF. The chain is built from TRBV7-9 and TRBJ2-5; 8 nucleotides align to TRBD2. The germline CDR1 and CDR2 sequences are SEHNR and FQNEAQ (reference sequence). This CDR3 comprises 17 residues. V lost 1 base and J lost 4; bases outside the gene matches: 11.

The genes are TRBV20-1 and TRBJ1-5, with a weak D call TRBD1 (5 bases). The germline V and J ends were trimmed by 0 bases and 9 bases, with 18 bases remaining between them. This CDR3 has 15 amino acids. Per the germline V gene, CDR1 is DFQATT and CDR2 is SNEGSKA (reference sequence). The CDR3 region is CSAREGTGESRPQHF. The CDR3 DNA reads TGCAGTGCTAGAGAGGGTACAGGCGAGTCGCGGCCCCAGCATTTT.

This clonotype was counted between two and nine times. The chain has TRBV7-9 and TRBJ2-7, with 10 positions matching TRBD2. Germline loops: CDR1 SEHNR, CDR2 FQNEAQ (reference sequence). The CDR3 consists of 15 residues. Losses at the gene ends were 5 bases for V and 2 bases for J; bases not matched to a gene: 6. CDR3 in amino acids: CASSRGLAPTYEQYF. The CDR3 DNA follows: TGTGCCAGCAGCCGGGGACTAGCGCCGACCTACGAGCAGTACTTC.

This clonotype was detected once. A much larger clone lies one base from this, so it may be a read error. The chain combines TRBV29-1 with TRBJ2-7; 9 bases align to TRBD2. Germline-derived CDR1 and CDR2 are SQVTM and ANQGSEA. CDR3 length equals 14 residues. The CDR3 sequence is CSVPGFSGSDEQHF. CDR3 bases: TGCAGCGTGCCCGGCTTTAGCGGGAGTGATGAGCAGCACTTC.

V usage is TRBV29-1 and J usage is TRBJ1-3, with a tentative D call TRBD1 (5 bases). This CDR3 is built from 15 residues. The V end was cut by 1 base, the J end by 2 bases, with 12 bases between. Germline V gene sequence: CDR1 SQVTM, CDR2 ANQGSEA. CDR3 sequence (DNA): TGCAGCGTTGAAGTGACGGCAGGGACTGGAAACACCATATATTTT. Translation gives CSVEVTAGTGNTIYF.

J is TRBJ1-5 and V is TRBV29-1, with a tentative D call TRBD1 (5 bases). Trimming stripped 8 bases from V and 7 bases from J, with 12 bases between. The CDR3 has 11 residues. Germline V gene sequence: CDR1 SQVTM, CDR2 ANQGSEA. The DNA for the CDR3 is TGCAGCTTAGAGGGGAGACAGCCCCAGCATTTT. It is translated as CSLEGRQPQHF. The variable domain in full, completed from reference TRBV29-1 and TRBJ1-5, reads SAVISQKPSRDICQRGTSLTIQCQVDSQVTMMFWYRQQPGQSLTLIATANQGSEATYESGFVIDKFPISRPNLTFSTLTVSNMSPEDSSIYLCSLEGRQPQHFGDGTRLSIL.